The T cell receptor beta chain described here comes from a study of regulatory T cells in long-lasting Graves disease. General observations from the study: Since the sample size was small, accuracy may have been reduced. Persistent patients shared more public clonotypes (over 2,500) than new patients (approximately 1,000). Among samples with persistent disease, TRBV28, TRBJ1-2 and TRBJ2-5 were favored.

Between the trimmed V and J ends, which lost 6 bases and 3 bases, there was a span of 15 bases. CDR3 size: 15 residues. CDR1 and CDR2 from the germline V gene are DFQATT and SNEGSKA (reference sequence). This clonotype was seen a handful of times. Its antigen is not identified. Time point in this sample: persistent/refractory GD, antithyroid drugs over 5 years with positive TRAb. With RNA extracted from PBMCs as input, the TCR library was made. To make TCR beta libraries, researchers used iRepertoire HTBI primers and Arm-PCR of CDR3 regions. Each CDR3 protein is one row after TCRdb ran MiXCR on the multiplex PCR reads. The sample lists about 660,000 distinct CDR3 sequences; 30% were seen once.

The V call is TRBV20-1, the J call TRBJ1-6, with D unresolved. This receptor was taken from a female donor with Graves disease. Specimen: peripheral blood mononuclear cells (PBMCs), collected when the disease was refractory, from a patient treated with antithyroid drugs. CDR3 loop: CSAPGDPLYNSPLHF. The CDR3 DNA reads as TGCAGTGCCCCCGGGGATCCTCTCTATAATTCACCCCTCCACTTT.